Below are 13 T cell receptor beta chains sequenced from a single sample in a study of T-cell memory formation after mild COVID-19. TCRdb ran MiXCR on the 5' RACE reads and lists one entry per CDR3 protein. The data hold roughly 500,000 distinct CDR3 sequences, with around 21% observed a single time. Material: PBMCs or a T cell subset sorted from them (not recorded which). The receptors were gathered from an adult woman who had mild COVID-19 (a few samples of this study predate the infection). Cell type and time point are not known.

The rearrangement uses TRBV30 and TRBJ2-7; TRBD2 agrees at 8 bases. V trimming: 4 bases; J trimming: 1 base; junction bases outside the gene matches: 3. The CDR3 has 13 amino acids. CDR1 is GTSNPN, CDR2 SVGIG, per germline (reference sequence). The chain's CDR3 is CAWTGGSSYEQYF. The CDR3 DNA reads as TGTGCCTGGACGGGGGGGTCGTCCTACGAGCAGTACTTC.

This clonotype was found a few times. The V and J genes are TRBV29-1 and TRBJ2-1; TRBD2 agrees at 11 bases. From germline, CDR1 is SQVTM and CDR2 ANQGSEA. The junction had 10 bases not matched to a gene; V was cut back by 0 bases and J by 6 bases. The length of the CDR3 is 17 residues. The CDR3 DNA is TGCAGCGTTGAAGATAGAAGTGCGGGACTAGCGGTCAATGAGCAGTTCTTC. This sequence encodes CSVEDRSAGLAVNEQFF.

This clonotype was detected a few times. V is TRBV21-1 and J is TRBJ2-1; the tabulated D call, TRBD1, remains unverified against the DNA. TRBV21-1 is an annotated pseudogene. The CDR3 runs 20 residues. The CDR3 region has the DNA TGTGCCAGCAGCCCTACTAACAGGGGATGGGCGATGGGACGTCCGGTGGAGCAGTTCTTC. It encodes CASSPTNRGWAMGRPVEQFF.

This clonotype was seen more than once but under ten times. V is TRBV3-1 and J is TRBJ2-7; D tentatively fits TRBD1 or TRBD2 (6 bases each). Germline-derived CDR1 and CDR2 are LGHDT and YNNKEL (reference sequence). Trimming removed 7 bases at V and 6 bases at J, with 16 bases between. This CDR3 has 13 amino acids. The CDR3 loop is CASNRRGRGEQYF. Here the CDR3 DNA reads TGTGCCAGCAATCGGCGGGGCAGGGGCGAGCAGTACTTC.

The rearrangement uses TRBV7-9 and TRBJ2-1, with D possibly being TRBD1 (5 bases). V lost 5 bases and J lost 6, with 14 bases in between. CDR3 length equals 14 residues. CDR1 SEHNR and CDR2 FQNEAQ come from the germline V gene (reference sequence). The CDR3, as DNA: TGTGCCAGCAGCCTTTCCCGACAGATCAATGAGCAGTTCTTC. Translation: CASSLSRQINEQFF. The variable domain in full, with the rest retrieved from reference TRBV7-9 and TRBJ2-1, is DTGVSQNPRHKITKRGQNVTFRCDPISEHNRLYWYRQTLGQGPEFLTYFQNEAQLEKSRLLSDRFSAERPKGSFSTLEIQRTEQGDSAMYLCASSLSRQINEQFFGPGTRLTVL.

This clonotype was seen a handful of times. The junction and the germline gene differ at one end; a read error may be behind it. The chain joins TRBV7-7 to TRBJ2-2; D is perhaps TRBD1 or TRBD2 (5 bases each). This CDR3 comprises 15 residues. Germline values: CDR1 SSHAT, CDR2 FNYEAQ (reference sequence). The CDR3 region is CASSTGRTGTGELFF. CDR3 bases: TGTGCTAGCAGCACGGGACGAACGGGGACCGGGGAGCTGTTTTTT. Using reference TRBV7-7 and TRBJ2-2 for the parts outside the CDR3, the full variable domain is GAGVSQSPRYKVTKRGQDVTLRCDPISSHATLYWYQQALGQGPEFLTYFNYEAQPDKSGLPSDRFSAERPEGSISTLTIQRTEQRDSAMYRCASSTGRTGTGELFFGEGSRLTVL.

Notes on this clonotype: This may come from a read error, since a much larger clone is one base off. The chain couples TRBV3-1 to TRBJ1-1, with no clear D. V lost 5 bases, J lost 0 bases, and 4 bases lay in between. CDR3 length: 12 amino acids. Germline V gene sequence: CDR1 LGHDT, CDR2 YNNKEL (reference sequence). The CDR3 DNA is TGTGCCAGCAGCAAAGTGAACACTGAAGCTTTCTTT. Amino acid sequence: CASSKVNTEAFF.

V is TRBV7-9 and J is TRBJ1-2; TRBD1 matches 11 bases. V dropped 8 bases and J dropped 0; count of bases not matched to a gene: 14. This CDR3 comprises 18 residues. Germline values: CDR1 SEHNR, CDR2 FQNEAQ (reference sequence). CDR3 sequence reads: CASSSGTGGVIANYGYTF. The CDR3 nucleotides read TGTGCCAGCTCATCCGGGACAGGGGGGGTCATAGCTAACTATGGCTACACCTTC.

The V gene is TRBV10-3, the J gene TRBJ1-5; 7 nucleotides line up with TRBD1. J was trimmed by 0 bases and V by 1 base; bases with no gene match: 0. There are 15 residues in the CDR3. CDR1 and CDR2 (germline): ENHRY, SYGVKD. DNA for the CDR3: TGTGCCATCAGTGAGTGGGACAGTAGCAATCAGCCCCAGCATTTT. It codes for CAISEWDSSNQPQHF.

V is TRBV7-2 and J is TRBJ2-3; the D is unclear. Germline V gene sequence: CDR1 SGHTA, CDR2 FQGNSA. This CDR3 region has 13 residues. V was shortened by 5 bases and J by 8 bases, with 14 bases between the two germline ends. Here the CDR3 reads CASSPKPLSTQYF. CDR3 DNA: TGTGCCAGCAGCCCCAAGCCCCTAAGTACGCAGTATTTT. The full variable domain, completed using reference TRBV7-2 and TRBJ2-3, is GAGVSQSPSNKVTEKGKDVELRCDPISGHTALYWYRQSLGQGLEFLIYFQGNSAPDKSGLPSDRFSAERTGGSVSTLTIQRTQQEDSAVYLCASSPKPLSTQYFGPGTRLTVL.

The V and J genes are TRBV5-1 and TRBJ2-7; 12 bases fit TRBD1. The CDR3 consists of 14 residues. Germline CDR1 reads SGHRS; CDR2 reads YFSETQ. Germline trimming cut 4 bases from V and 6 bases from J; bases unmatched to any gene: 5. CDR3 sequence: CASSGGTGGLEQYF. DNA for the CDR3: TGCGCCAGCAGCGGCGGGACAGGGGGCCTCGAGCAGTACTTC. The whole variable domain, remainder taken from reference TRBV5-1 and TRBJ2-7, is KAGVTQTPRYLIKTRGQQVTLSCSPISGHRSVSWYQQTPGQGLQFLFEYFSETQRNKGNFPGRFSGRQFSNSRSEMNVSTLELGDSALYLCASSGGTGGLEQYFGPGTRLTVT.

A few counts support this clonotype. This chain uses TRBV27 with TRBJ2-6; TRBD1 agrees at 12 bases. Germline CDR1 MNHEY, CDR2 SMNVEV (reference sequence). CDR3 length: 17 residues. Unmatched junction bases numbered 4, after V lost 4 bases and J lost 3 bases. CDR3 DNA: TGTGCCAGCAGTTCGGGACAGGGGGCGTATGGGGCCAACGTCCTGACTTTC. It specifies CASSSGQGAYGANVLTF.

The chain uses TRBV20-1 and TRBJ2-5; a possible D gene is TRBD2 (5 bases). The V and J ends lost 3 bases and 5 bases respectively, with 16 bases between them. CDR1 and CDR2 from the germline V gene are DFQATT and SNEGSKA (reference sequence). The CDR3 is made up of 14 amino acids. CDR3 sequence: CSASWIGPGETQYF. The CDR3 region has the DNA TGCAGTGCTAGTTGGATTGGCCCGGGGGAGACCCAGTACTTC.